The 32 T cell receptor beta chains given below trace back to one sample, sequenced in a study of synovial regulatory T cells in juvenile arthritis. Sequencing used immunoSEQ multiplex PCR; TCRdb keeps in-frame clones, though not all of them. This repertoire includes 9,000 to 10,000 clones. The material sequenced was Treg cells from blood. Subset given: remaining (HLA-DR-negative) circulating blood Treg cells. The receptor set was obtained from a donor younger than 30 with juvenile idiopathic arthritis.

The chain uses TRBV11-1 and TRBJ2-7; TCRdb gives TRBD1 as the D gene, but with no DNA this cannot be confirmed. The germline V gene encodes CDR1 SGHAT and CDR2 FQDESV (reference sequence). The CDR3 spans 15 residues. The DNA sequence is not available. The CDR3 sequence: CASSRFGTPTYEQYF. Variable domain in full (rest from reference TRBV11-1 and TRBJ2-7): EAEVAQSPRYKITEKSQAVAFWCDPISGHATLYWYRQILGQGPELLVQFQDESVVDDSQLPKDRFSAERLKGVDSTLKIQPAELGDSAMYLCASSRFGTPTYEQYFGPGTRLTVT.

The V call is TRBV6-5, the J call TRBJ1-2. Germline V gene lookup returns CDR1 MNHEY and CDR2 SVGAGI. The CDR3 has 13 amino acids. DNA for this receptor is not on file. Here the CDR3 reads CASSYRVSYGYTF.

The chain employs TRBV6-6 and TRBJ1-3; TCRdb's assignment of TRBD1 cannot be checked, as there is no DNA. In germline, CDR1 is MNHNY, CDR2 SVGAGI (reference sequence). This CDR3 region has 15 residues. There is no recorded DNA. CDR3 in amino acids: CASSSQGSSGNTIYF.

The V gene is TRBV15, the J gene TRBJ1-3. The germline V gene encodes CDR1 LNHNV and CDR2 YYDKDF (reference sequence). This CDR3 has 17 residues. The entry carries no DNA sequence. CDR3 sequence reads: CATSRDSLRESGNTIYF.

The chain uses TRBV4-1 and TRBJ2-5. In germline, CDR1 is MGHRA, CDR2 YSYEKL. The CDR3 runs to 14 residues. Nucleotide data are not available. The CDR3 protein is CASSQGAVRETQYF.

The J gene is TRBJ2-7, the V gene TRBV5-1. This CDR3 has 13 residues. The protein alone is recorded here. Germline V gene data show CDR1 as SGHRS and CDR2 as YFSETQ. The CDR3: CASSFRSSYEQYF.

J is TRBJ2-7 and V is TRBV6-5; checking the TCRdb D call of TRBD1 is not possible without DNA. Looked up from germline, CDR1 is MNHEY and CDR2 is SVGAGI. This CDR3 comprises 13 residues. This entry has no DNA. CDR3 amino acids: CASSYRRGYEQYF.

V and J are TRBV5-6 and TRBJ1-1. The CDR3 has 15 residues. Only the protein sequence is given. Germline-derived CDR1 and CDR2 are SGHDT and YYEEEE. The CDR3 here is CASSSGRAFNTEAFF.

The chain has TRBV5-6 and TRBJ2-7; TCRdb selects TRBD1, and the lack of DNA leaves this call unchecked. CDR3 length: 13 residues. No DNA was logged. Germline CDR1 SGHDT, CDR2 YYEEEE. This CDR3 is CASSLTGVYEQYF.

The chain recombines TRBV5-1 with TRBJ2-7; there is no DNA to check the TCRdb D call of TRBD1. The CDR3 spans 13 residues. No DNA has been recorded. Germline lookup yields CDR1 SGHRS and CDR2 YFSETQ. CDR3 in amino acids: CASSLGGGYEQYF. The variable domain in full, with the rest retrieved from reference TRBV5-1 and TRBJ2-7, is KAGVTQTPRYLIKTRGQQVTLSCSPISGHRSVSWYQQTPGQGLQFLFEYFSETQRNKGNFPGRFSGRQFSNSRSEMNVSTLELGDSALYLCASSLGGGYEQYFGPGTRLTVT.

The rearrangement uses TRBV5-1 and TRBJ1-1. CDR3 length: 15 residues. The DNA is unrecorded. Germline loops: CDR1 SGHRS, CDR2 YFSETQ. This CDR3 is CASSLAGQIYTEAFF.

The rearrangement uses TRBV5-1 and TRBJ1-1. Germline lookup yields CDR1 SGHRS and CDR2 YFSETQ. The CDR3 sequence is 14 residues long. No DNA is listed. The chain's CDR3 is CASSLGDANTEAFF.

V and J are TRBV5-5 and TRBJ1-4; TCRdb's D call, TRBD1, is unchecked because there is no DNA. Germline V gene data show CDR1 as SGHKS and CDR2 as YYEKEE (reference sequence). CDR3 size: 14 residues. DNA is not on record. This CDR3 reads CASSFDRAPEKLFF.

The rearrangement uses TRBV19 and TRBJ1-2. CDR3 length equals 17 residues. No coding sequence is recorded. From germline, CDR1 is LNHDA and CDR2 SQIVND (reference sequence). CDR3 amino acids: CASSMESRSPYGYGYTF.

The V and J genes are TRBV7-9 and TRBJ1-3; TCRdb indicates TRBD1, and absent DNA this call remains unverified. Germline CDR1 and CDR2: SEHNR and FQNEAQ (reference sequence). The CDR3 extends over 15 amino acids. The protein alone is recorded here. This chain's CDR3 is CASSLVQGAGNTIYF.

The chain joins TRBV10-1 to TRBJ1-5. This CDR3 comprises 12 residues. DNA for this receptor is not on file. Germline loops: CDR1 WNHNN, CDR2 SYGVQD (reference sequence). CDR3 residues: CASSESHQPQHF.

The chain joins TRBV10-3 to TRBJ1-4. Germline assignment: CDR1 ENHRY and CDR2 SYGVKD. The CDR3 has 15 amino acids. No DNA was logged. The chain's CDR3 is CATDQNPVANEKLFF.

CDR3 residues: CASSPRTSGRTYNEQFF. The chain uses TRBV4-3 and TRBJ2-1; TCRdb names TRBD2, which stays unverified in the absence of DNA. The CDR3 sequence is 17 residues long. No nucleotide data were recorded. Germline V gene sequence: CDR1 LGHNA, CDR2 YSLEER.

The CDR3 protein is CASKGANYGYTF. The rearrangement links TRBV2 to TRBJ1-2. The CDR3 is 12 residues long. The DNA is not on file. From germline, CDR1 is SNHLY and CDR2 FYNNEI.

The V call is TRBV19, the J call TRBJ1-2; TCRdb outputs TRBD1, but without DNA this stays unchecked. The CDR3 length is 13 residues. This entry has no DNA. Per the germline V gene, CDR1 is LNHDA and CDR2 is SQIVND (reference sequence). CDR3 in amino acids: CASTGLNNYGYTF. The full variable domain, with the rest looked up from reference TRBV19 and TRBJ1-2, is DGGITQSPKYLFRKEGQNVTLSCEQNLNHDAMYWYRQDPGQGLRLIYYSQIVNDFQKGDIAEGYSVSREKKESFPLTVTSAQKNPTAFYLCASTGLNNYGYTFGSGTRLTVV.

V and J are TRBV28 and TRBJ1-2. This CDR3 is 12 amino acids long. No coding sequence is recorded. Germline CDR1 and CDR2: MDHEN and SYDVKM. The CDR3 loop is CASSLSFYGYTF.

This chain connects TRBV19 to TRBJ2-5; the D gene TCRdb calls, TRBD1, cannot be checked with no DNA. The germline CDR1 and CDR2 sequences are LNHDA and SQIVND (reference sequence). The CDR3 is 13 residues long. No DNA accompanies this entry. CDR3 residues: CASSIGHQETQYF.

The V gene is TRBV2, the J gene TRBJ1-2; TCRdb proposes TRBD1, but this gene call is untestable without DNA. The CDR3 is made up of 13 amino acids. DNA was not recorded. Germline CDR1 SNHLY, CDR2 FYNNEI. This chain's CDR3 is CASSPDISGGYTF.

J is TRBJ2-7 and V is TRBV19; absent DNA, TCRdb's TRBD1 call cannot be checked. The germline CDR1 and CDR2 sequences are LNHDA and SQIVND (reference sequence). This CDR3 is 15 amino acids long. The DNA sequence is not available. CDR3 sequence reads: CASSEPGQGSYEQYF.

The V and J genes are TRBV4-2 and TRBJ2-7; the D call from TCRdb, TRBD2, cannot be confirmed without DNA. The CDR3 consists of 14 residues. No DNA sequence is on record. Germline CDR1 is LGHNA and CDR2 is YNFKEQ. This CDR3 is CASSLVSLTSEQYF.

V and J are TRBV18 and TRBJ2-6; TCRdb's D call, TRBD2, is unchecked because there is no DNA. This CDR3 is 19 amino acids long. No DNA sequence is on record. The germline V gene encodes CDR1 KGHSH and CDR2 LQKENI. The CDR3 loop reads CASSPVRGSGLSGANVLTF.

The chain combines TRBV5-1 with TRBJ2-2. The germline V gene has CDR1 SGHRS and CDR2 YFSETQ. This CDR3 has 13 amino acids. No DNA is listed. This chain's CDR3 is CASSPAVTGELFF.

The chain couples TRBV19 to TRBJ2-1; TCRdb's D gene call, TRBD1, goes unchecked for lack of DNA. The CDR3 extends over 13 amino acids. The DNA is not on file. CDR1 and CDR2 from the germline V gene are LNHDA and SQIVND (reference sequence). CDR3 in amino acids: CASMGQGANEQFF.

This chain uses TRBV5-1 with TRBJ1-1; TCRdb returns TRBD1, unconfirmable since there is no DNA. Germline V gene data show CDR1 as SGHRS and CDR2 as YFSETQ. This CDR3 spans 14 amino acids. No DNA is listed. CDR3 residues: CASSFGTGGTEAFF.

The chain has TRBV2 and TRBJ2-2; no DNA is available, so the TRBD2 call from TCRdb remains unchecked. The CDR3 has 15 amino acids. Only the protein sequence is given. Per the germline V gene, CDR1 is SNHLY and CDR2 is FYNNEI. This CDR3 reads CASSGGGRRTGELFF.

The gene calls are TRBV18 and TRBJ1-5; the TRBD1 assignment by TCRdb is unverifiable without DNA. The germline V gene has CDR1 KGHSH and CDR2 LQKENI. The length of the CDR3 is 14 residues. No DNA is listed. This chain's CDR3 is CASSPGGGYQPQHF. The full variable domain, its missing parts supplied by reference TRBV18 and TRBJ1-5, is NAGVMQNPRHLVRRRGQEARLRCSPMKGHSHVYWYRQLPEEGLKFMVYLQKENIIDESGMPKERFSAEFPKEGPSILRIQQVVRGDSAAYFCASSPGGGYQPQHFGDGTRLSIL.

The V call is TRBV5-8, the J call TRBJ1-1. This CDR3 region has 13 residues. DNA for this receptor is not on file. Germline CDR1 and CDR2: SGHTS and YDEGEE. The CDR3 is CASRRRGETEAFF. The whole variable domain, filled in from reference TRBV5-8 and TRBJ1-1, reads EAGVTQSPTHLIKTRGQQATLRCSPISGHTSVYWYQQALGLGLQFLLWYDEGEERNRGNFPPRFSGRQFPNYSSELNVNALELEDSALYLCASRRRGETEAFFGQGTRLTVV.